These 12 T cell receptor beta chains share one sample of origin, sequenced in a study of radiotherapy plus CTLA-4 blockade in lung cancer. TCRdb's copy holds only in-frame clones and misses some; the assay was immunoSEQ multiplex PCR. The sample has fewer than 90,000 clones; 75% to 90% are singletons. The sequenced sample was peripheral blood, obtained from a patient treated with radiotherapy plus ipilimumab. These receptors were obtained from a human donor with non-small cell lung cancer who had stable disease on radiotherapy plus ipilimumab.

The chain couples TRBV14 to TRBJ2-1; D ambiguous. The CDR3 spans 17 residues. Trimming shortened V by 1 base and J by 2 bases, and 15 bases separated the two germline ends. CDR1 SGHDN and CDR2 FVKESK come from the germline V gene. The CDR3 spells CASSQALGALAYNEQFF. DNA for the CDR3: TGTGCCAGCAGCCAAGCCTTGGGCGCTCTCGCCTACAATGAGCAGTTCTTC.

The gene calls are TRBV29-1 and TRBJ2-3; 14 nucleotides agree with TRBD2. V was clipped by 4 bases and J by 3 bases; unmatched bases: 0. The CDR3 contains 14 residues. Germline CDR1 reads SQVTM; CDR2 reads ANQGSEA. CDR3 sequence reads: CSVGTSGRTDTQYF. The CDR3 DNA sequence: TGCAGCGTTGGGACTAGCGGGAGGACAGATACGCAGTATTTT.

This chain links TRBV5-4 with TRBJ1-1; 9 bases are shared with TRBD1. V gave up 2 bases and J gave up 4 bases; unmatched junction bases: 3. This CDR3 spans 14 amino acids. Germline-derived CDR1 and CDR2 are SGHNT and YYREEE (reference sequence). CDR3 DNA sequence: TGTGCCAGCAGCTTTTGGACAGGGGTCACTGAAGCTTTCTTT. This codes for CASSFWTGVTEAFF.

This clone was seen more than once but under ten times. V usage is TRBV29-1 and J usage is TRBJ1-2; D is unclear. Germline V CDR1 and CDR2: SQVTM, ANQGSEA. The CDR3 extends over 12 amino acids. V was pared by 3 bases and J by 7 bases, with 12 bases between. The CDR3 protein is CSVEYGSGGYTF. The DNA of the CDR3 is TGCAGCGTTGAGTACGGATCTGGTGGCTACACCTTC.

This CDR3 is CASSQVVSGNTIYF. In DNA, the CDR3 is TGTGCCAGTAGTCAGGTGGTATCTGGAAACACCATATATTTT. The chain carries TRBV19 and TRBJ1-3, with D unclear. Trimming took 5 bases from V and 1 from J, leaving 9 bases between them. The CDR3 contains 14 residues. The germline V gene has CDR1 LNHDA and CDR2 SQIVND (reference sequence). The whole variable domain, remainder taken from reference TRBV19 and TRBJ1-3, is DGGITQSPKYLFRKEGQNVTLSCEQNLNHDAMYWYRQDPGQGLRLIYYSQIVNDFQKGDIAEGYSVSREKKESFPLTVTSAQKNPTAFYLCASSQVVSGNTIYFGEGSWLTVV.

This clone was seen just once. The V call is TRBV14, the J call TRBJ2-7, with TRBD1 identical over 9 bases. With 4 bases clipped from V and 3 bases from J, the junction kept 1 base outside the gene matches. The CDR3 contains 13 residues. Germline CDR1 SGHDN, CDR2 FVKESK. CDR3 bases: TGTGCCAGCAGCCGACAGGGGGTCTACGAGCAGTACTTC. Amino acid sequence: CASSRQGVYEQYF. The whole variable domain, filled in from reference TRBV14 and TRBJ2-7, reads EAGVTQFPSHSVIEKGQTVTLRCDPISGHDNLYWYRRVMGKEIKFLLHFVKESKQDESGMPNNRFLAERTGGTYSTLKVQPAELEDSGVYFCASSRQGVYEQYFGPGTRLTVT.

The rearrangement links TRBV7-8 to TRBJ1-5; tentatively, D is TRBD1 (5 bases). V lost 1 base to trimming and J lost 15 bases, with 16 bases between them. This CDR3 spans 13 amino acids. Germline V gene sequence: CDR1 SGHVS, CDR2 FQNEAQ. The CDR3 nucleotides are TGTGCCAGCAGCTTAGACCCTTCAGGGCAACGGCATTTT. This sequence encodes CASSLDPSGQRHF. The whole variable domain, filled in from reference TRBV7-8 and TRBJ1-5, reads GAGVSQSPRYKVAKRGQDVALRCDPISGHVSLFWYQQALGQGPEFLTYFQNEAQLDKSGLPSDRFFAERPEGSVSTLKIQRTQQEDSAVYLCASSLDPSGQRHFGDGTRLSIL.

The V and J genes are TRBV10-2 and TRBJ2-3; no clear D. The CDR3 consists of 14 residues. Trimming cost V 3 bases and J 5 bases, with 12 bases left between them. CDR1 WSHSY and CDR2 SAAADI come from the germline V gene. The CDR3 protein is CASSDSRARDTQYF. As DNA, the CDR3 is TGCGCCAGCAGTGATTCTCGGGCAAGAGATACGCAGTATTTT.

This rearrangement joins TRBV5-1 to TRBJ2-2, with 14 positions matching TRBD2. V trimming: 4 bases; J trimming: 2 bases; junction bases outside the gene matches: 1. Germline-derived CDR1 and CDR2 are SGHRS and YFSETQ. CDR3 length equals 16 residues. The CDR3 DNA reads as TGCGCCAGCAGCGGGACTAGCGGGAGTAACACCGGGGAGCTGTTTTTT. Amino acid sequence: CASSGTSGSNTGELFF.

The V and J genes are TRBV19 and TRBJ1-4, with 7 bases aligning to TRBD1. Unmatched junction bases numbered 9, after V lost 1 base and J lost 1 base. The CDR3 has 18 amino acids. Germline CDR1 is LNHDA and CDR2 is SQIVND (reference sequence). The CDR3: CASSIASWTGGTNEKLFF. DNA for the CDR3: TGTGCCAGTAGTATAGCCTCGTGGACAGGAGGAACTAATGAAAAACTGTTTTTT.

The rearrangement uses TRBV7-9 and TRBJ1-1; D is uncertain. The CDR3 length is 14 residues. Trimming removed 6 bases from V and 3 bases from J, with 14 bases in between. CDR1 SEHNR and CDR2 FQNEAQ come from the germline V gene (reference sequence). CDR3 amino acids: CASRTKAGYTEAFF. CDR3 nucleotides: TGTGCCAGCAGGACTAAAGCAGGCTACACTGAAGCTTTCTTT.

Worth noting for this clone: Other DNA sequences in this specimen translate into the identical CDR3. The gene calls are TRBV6-1 and TRBJ1-5, with D unclear. Germline assignment: CDR1 MNHNS and CDR2 SASEGT. This CDR3 is built from 13 residues. Deletions cut 1 base from V and 7 bases from J, with 8 bases between. The CDR3 DNA follows: TGTGCCAGCAGTGAAGGGACGAAGCAGCCCCAGCATTTT. Encoded protein: CASSEGTKQPQHF.